This T cell receptor beta chain is drawn from a study of CD8 T cells in ankylosing spondylitis. A single record per CDR3 protein comes from TCRdb applying MiXCR to the 5' RACE reads. The data show 800,000 to 900,000 distinct CDR3 sequences, 12% seen once. Whole-study findings and limits: Seemingly characteristic of ankylosing spondylitis blood was a TCR beta motif consisting of eight highly homologous variants.

This clonotype was observed a few times. Its target is unknown. CDR1 and CDR2 (germline): DFQATT, SNEGSKA (reference sequence). This CDR3 contains 15 residues. Trimming shortened V by 0 bases and J by 1 base, and 12 bases separated the two germline ends. This receptor was obtained from a male donor with ankylosing spondylitis. The chain links TRBV20-1 to TRBJ1-2; D remains ambiguous. The sample consisted of blood, either unsorted or a sorted T cell fraction (not recorded which). The CDR3 protein is CSARDLTTYNYGYTF. The CDR3 coding sequence is TGCAGTGCTAGAGATTTGACAACGTATAACTATGGCTACACCTTC.